This T cell receptor (beta chain) was found in a study of T cells in localized non-small cell lung cancer. Notes on the study in general: Elevated circulating T cell density in blood was associated with longer overall survival. A median about 54 of the top 100 tumor clones appeared in adjacent lung.

On this clone: Its target is not known.

V lost 7 bases, J lost 5 bases, and 5 bases lay in between. The CDR3 runs to 11 residues. Sequenced by immunoSEQ multiplex PCR; TCRdb stores in-frame clones only, minus some. The data show roughly 3,200 clones, around 24% seen once. The V gene is TRBV6-7, the J gene TRBJ1-4; D gene uncertain. TRBV6-7 is an ORF, with its function uncertain. The sample was normal lung tissue next to the tumor, taken before any cancer treatment. This clonotype originated in a man between 40 and 70 years old with stage III squamous cell lung carcinoma. The chain's CDR3 is CASNGNEKLFF. The CDR3 nucleotides are TGTGCCAGCAACGGAAATGAAAAACTGTTTTTT.